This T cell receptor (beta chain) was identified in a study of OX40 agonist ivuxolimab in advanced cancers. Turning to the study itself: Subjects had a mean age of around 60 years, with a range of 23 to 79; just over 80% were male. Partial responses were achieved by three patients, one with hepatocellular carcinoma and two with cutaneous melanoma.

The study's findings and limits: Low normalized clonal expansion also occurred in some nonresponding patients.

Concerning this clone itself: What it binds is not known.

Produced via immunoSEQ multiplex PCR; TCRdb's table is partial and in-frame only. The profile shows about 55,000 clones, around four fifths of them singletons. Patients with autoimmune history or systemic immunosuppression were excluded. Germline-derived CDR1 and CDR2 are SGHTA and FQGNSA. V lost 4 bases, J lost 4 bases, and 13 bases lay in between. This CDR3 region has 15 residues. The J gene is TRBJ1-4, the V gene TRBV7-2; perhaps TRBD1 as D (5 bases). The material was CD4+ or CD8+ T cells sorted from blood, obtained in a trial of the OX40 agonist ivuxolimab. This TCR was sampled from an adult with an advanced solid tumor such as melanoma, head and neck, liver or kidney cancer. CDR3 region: CASSWAQGLNEKLFF. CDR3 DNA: TGTGCCAGCAGCTGGGCTCAGGGACTTAATGAAAAACTGTTTTTT.